This entry concerns a single TCR beta chain. This clone turned up a few times. There is no known antigen for this receptor. Per-nucleotide qualities are absent, and no much larger clonotype sits a single base away. This entry is derived from a study of cytomegalovirus exposure and HLA in healthy donors (dated by TCRdb to about 2017). Background on the whole study: In an earlier analysis of 587 of the donors, 276 Gb of sequence data and roughly 100 million unique TCR beta sequences from roughly 190 million T cells were reported. Typing coverage varied by locus: about 629-640 donors for A, B, C, DRB1 and DQB1; roughly 520 for DQA1; over 600 for DPA1; approximately 490 for DPB1. Because of strong linkage in the cohort, four or five DR-DQ haplotypes were treated as single units for association and clustering. Using immunosequencing, the study profiled T cell repertoires from 550 to 750 subjects and related those repertoires to cytomegalovirus serostatus. All discovery cohort repertoires had been generated using a single sequencing platform. Rather than drawing on any new phenotypic data, the later analysis identified candidate immune exposures from TCR beta sequences and the way those sequences occurred across donors. HLA typing covered class I and class II loci at four-digit resolution. On average, roughly 240,000 unique TCR beta nucleotide sequences were sequenced per donor among 398 genotyped donors of the cohort, with 15% to 20% of those sequences being non-productive. The study aimed to test whether signatures of past pathogen exposure could be identified by cataloging public T cell receptors. A later genetic analysis used genome-wide SNP genotypes for about three fifths of the roughly 700 donors, treating that subset as a discovery cohort. An early release covering about 600 HLA-typed donors comprised 250 to 350 gigabases of sequencing data and approximately 85 million unique TCR sequences. In addition to the first cohort of several hundred subjects, a separate validation cohort of 120 different subjects was used. To predict cytomegalovirus infection status, the study combined high-throughput TCR immunosequencing, statistical association of individual TCRs with disease status, and machine learning. Of the 350 to 400 genotyped donors, 81% fell in the genetic ancestry cluster associated with self-reported Caucasian donors. To decide whether each TCR beta V gene segment behaved as functional or pseudogenic, an earlier analysis of over 500 of the donors relied on high-throughput TCR beta sequencing. Alongside the repertoire data, information on donor age, sex, ethnicity and CMV serostatus was compiled. To study patterns of TCR occurrence, a later analysis re-analyzed previously published TCR beta repertoires from around 700 donors and added high-resolution HLA genotyping.

Trimmed from V: 5 bases; trimmed from J: 4 bases; junction bases lacking a gene match: 4. From cysteine to phenylalanine, the CDR3 is 14 amino acids long. The only DNA kept is the CDR3, 42 bases in frame from the first base. CDR1 SGHKS and CDR2 YYEKEE were looked up in the germline V gene (reference sequence). The cohort was made up of roughly 670 healthy bone marrow donors. All cohort members were sampled while nominally healthy, although unrecorded immune exposures were likely present. The donor tested CMV seropositive, placing the donor among the 290 or so seropositive members of the cohort. Each donor provided a peripheral blood sample, and peripheral blood mononuclear cells were used for TCR beta sequencing. Genomic DNA was extracted from the blood cell samples with the Qiagen DNeasy Blood Extraction Kit. Broad study findings and their caveats: Because the 87-base-pair reads could not distinguish some IMGT-functional V segments, including TRBV6-2 and TRBV6-3, those segments were excluded. A later analysis associated 15,000 to 20,000 TCR beta sequences with specific HLA alleles at a false discovery rate of 0.05. Because some donors lacked HLA typing at each locus, the association tests relied only on the typed subset. In an earlier analysis of several hundred of the donors, most TCR beta V segments were observed in productive rearrangements about 87% or about 30% of the time, broadly matching IMGT annotations. According to a later genetic analysis, donors in an Asian-associated ancestry cluster had fewer N-insertions in productive TCRs than the approximately 630-donor mean. A total of fewer than 200 TCR beta chains were listed by the study as associated with cytomegalovirus. A group of highly shared sequence variants was considered likely to be a technical artifact of the sequencing pipeline. A further reported finding was that TCR beta sequences accurately predicted the HLA-A and HLA-B alleles for most subjects in the first cohort. The only immune exposure information available for the cohort was CMV serostatus. A later analysis found that HLA-associated TCR beta chains were more clonally expanded and had lower generation probabilities than equally common non-associated chains. Because counts were too low, 15 to 20 rarely observed V segments, including chromosome 9 orphons, were left out of the earlier analysis of 587 of the donors. Most TCR sequences were seen in very few donors, while some public TCRs were found in many individuals. Only TCR beta chains were sequenced in this cohort, and the absence of alpha or paired-chain data limited detectable features. The authors suggested that the approach could potentially be extended to other disease states and immunological phenotypes. In a later analysis, most CMV-associated TCR beta chains were found to appear HLA-restricted, with HLA associations seemingly driven largely by CMV exposure. Three of the identified cytomegalovirus-associated TCR beta chains were confirmed in vitro to be specific for cytomegalovirus antigens. According to a later analysis, TCR association rates differed among HLA loci, with DRB1 alleles showing the most associated TCRs and HLA-C alleles showing the fewest. Correlated functional status among segregating V segments might reflect linkage disequilibrium, but an unknown experimental factor could not be ruled out. An association between a missense DCLRE1C variant and V-gene and J-gene trimming of TCR beta chains was found in a later genetic analysis and replicated in an independent cohort. Strong co-occurrence of HLA alleles, especially DR and DQ, made assigning TCR associations to individual alleles difficult. Sequencing depth was assumed to be roughly uniform across donors in the presence/absence analyses, though that assumption may not hold. In a later analysis, several top co-occurrence clusters were reported to appear linked to parvovirus B19, influenza, CMV and Epstein-Barr virus. The classifier was reported to diagnose cytomegalovirus status with high specificity and sensitivity in both the original cohort and the validation cohort.

Library construction relied on the immunoSEQ multiplex PCR assay. For the multiplex PCR, a mixture combining 60 forward primers for TCR Vbeta segments and 13 reverse primers for TCR Jbeta segments was used. The CDR3 region of rearranged TCR beta genes was amplified from genomic DNA with a multiplex PCR assay. The Illumina HiSeq System was used to sequence the amplified TCR beta libraries as 87-base-pair reads. The published analysis was carried out like this. In a later analysis, approximately 74 million unique TCR beta chains were counted across the approximately 620 repertoires, and approximately 11 million of these chains were shared by at least two donors. To remove PCR and sequencing errors, raw reads were error-corrected and collapsed into unique sequences using a nearest-neighbor algorithm that merged closely related sequences. CDR3 sequences were aligned to IMGT reference sequences to assign V, D and J gene segments. For a sequence to be retained, a match of at least six nucleotides to both a V gene segment and a J gene segment was required. A rearrangement was called productive if the CDR3 had no stop codons and remained in frame with V and J, and every other rearrangement was called non-productive. Following IMGT convention, CDR3 was defined as the stretch from the second conserved V-encoded cysteine to the conserved J-encoded phenylalanine. The earlier analysis of some 540 of the donors excluded any sequence lacking an unambiguous match to a single V gene segment. An earlier analysis of several hundred of the donors called V segments functional above 56.7% productive rearrangements and segregating when the between-donor standard deviation exceeded 5%. A statistical classification framework was developed to diagnose cytomegalovirus status using the catalog of TCR beta chain sequences. In a later analysis, TCR nucleotide sequences were compared against IMGT/GENE-DB human TR gene sequences so that V and J genes could be assigned. Using the TCRdist pipeline, a later analysis assigned CDR3 sequences along with most-parsimonious VDJ recombination scenarios. In a later analysis, each TCR beta chain was defined by its CDR3 amino acid sequence together with its V-gene family, and reads lacking a unique V-gene family were excluded. As a way to deal with suspected cross-contamination and a sequencing artifact, a later analysis dropped 592 nucleotide sequences that were highly shared and had low generation probability. A later analysis calculated a clonal expansion index for each public chain from normalized within-repertoire ranks of inferred template counts. In a later analysis, generation probabilities were computed using a VDJ recombination model fitted to out-of-frame rearrangements, and the results were checked against IGoR. A later analysis scored TCR-TCR, TCR-HLA and TCR-CMV co-occurrence with hypergeometric tests, applying a repertoire-size bias correction to TCR pairs. A later analysis estimated false discovery rates by permuting HLA or CMV assignments 20 times. In a later analysis, co-occurring TCRs were grouped using DBSCAN, with TCRdist sequence similarity added in when clustering inside HLA-allele-positive subsets. Co-occurrence clustering excluded repertoires with fewer than 30,000 or more than 120,000 public chains, plus five with anomalous nucleotide sharing. This is the immuneACCESS table as TCRdb keeps it, with only in-frame sequences that have V and J called. A part of the clones is gone; compared with another copy, unresolved V genes explain less than half, and the rest is unexplained. Clone size and the V and J calls come from that table; the DNA yielded D and trimming. This sample lists about 130,000 clones; approximately 69% were detected once. The top ten clones comprise approximately 4% of the sample.

The receptor was derived from a man between 35 and 55 years old in good health and CMV-seropositive. Recombination joined TRBV5-5 with TRBJ2-7; 12 central nucleotides agree with TRBD2. Input material: PBMCs. The encoded CDR3 is CASRLAGGRYEQYF. The DNA sequence follows: TGTGCCAGCAGACTAGCGGGAGGTCGGTACGAGCAGTACTTC.